The sample holds a few counts of the clone carrying this T cell receptor (beta chain). Antigen specificity is unknown. J gave up 8 bases and V 5 bases, and 10 bases lay outside the gene matches. CDR3 length equals 14 residues. The germline CDR1 and CDR2 sequences are GTSNPN and SVGIG (reference sequence). The entry originates in a study of early T cells in non-severe SARS-CoV-2 infection. The wider study: Whole-blood bulk RNA, unsorted, was sequenced, and chains were unpaired.

Study conclusions and caveats: Lookups in VDJdb leaned toward anti-spike CD8 responses and missed private and CD4 specificities.

cDNA molecules, individually, were tagged with unique molecular identifiers. From the 5' RACE reads, TCRdb called clonotypes with MiXCR, one entry per CDR3 protein. The sample consists of about 77,000 distinct CDR3 sequences, around 17% of them appearing once. What was sequenced was whole blood. This TCR was recovered from an adult who was a healthcare worker with PCR-confirmed SARS-CoV-2 infection or an uninfected control (not recorded which). The V call is TRBV30, the J call TRBJ1-4; TRBD1 matches at 8 bases. The CDR3 DNA reads TGTGCCTGGTCGAAGGACAGGGAAAGGGAAAAACTGTTTTTT. This gives the protein CAWSKDREREKLFF.